The 26 T cell receptor beta chains below were found in one sample sequenced in a study of blood T cell repertoires in COVID-19. Here immunoSEQ multiplex PCR was the method, and the copy in TCRdb shows in-frame clones only, minus some. The sample contains approximately 210,000 clones, roughly 86% of which appear only once. The sequencing sample was made of peripheral blood. The receptor set was obtained from a woman aged 40-49 years with acute or convalescent COVID-19.

This clone was recorded once. This sample also contains other DNA sequences that code for the same CDR3. This sequence joins TRBV7-8 and TRBJ2-1, with a possible D match to TRBD2 (7 bases). The ends were cut back, 2 bases at V and 1 base at J, with 9 bases in the middle. CDR3 size: 15 residues. Per the germline V gene, CDR1 is SGHVS and CDR2 is FQNEAQ. DNA of the CDR3: TGTGCCAGCAGCTTAAGGGGGGGTTCCTACAATGAGCAGTTCTTC. Its translation is CASSLRGGSYNEQFF.

This chain joins TRBV7-8 and TRBJ2-5; 12 bases match TRBD2. Germline V lookup: CDR1 SGHVS, CDR2 FQNEAQ. The CDR3 runs to 17 residues. The V gene end was trimmed by 5 bases and the J gene end by 4 bases; junction bases not matched to a gene: 11. The CDR3 region is CASSEGRLAGVGETQYF. The CDR3 DNA follows: TGTGCCAGCAGCGAGGGGCGACTAGCGGGAGTCGGAGAGACCCAGTACTTC.

The V gene is TRBV14, the J gene TRBJ2-4; perhaps TRBD2 as D (5 bases). The CDR3 consists of 18 residues. V shed 0 bases and J shed 1 base, with 16 bases lying between them. Germline V CDR1 and CDR2: SGHDN, FVKESK. CDR3 in amino acids: CASSQDPPGSLAKNIQYF. In DNA form, the CDR3 reads TGTGCCAGCAGCCAAGACCCCCCGGGGTCATTGGCCAAAAACATTCAGTACTTC. Together with reference TRBV14 and TRBJ2-4, the CDR3 gives the full variable domain: EAGVTQFPSHSVIEKGQTVTLRCDPISGHDNLYWYRRVMGKEIKFLLHFVKESKQDESGMPNNRFLAERTGGTYSTLKVQPAELEDSGVYFCASSQDPPGSLAKNIQYFGAGTRLSVL.

This clone has more than one count but fewer than ten. The rearrangement links TRBV6-5 to TRBJ2-1; 11 bases line up with TRBD1. CDR3 length equals 14 residues. V was pared by 2 bases and J by 8 bases, with 2 bases of the junction left unmatched. Germline V gene lookup returns CDR1 MNHEY and CDR2 SVGAGI. The CDR3 nucleotides read TGTGCCAGCAGTTACGGACAGGGGGCCGATGAGCAGTTCTTC. It translates to CASSYGQGADEQFF.

V gene TRBV25-1 combines with J gene TRBJ1-1, with 9 bases fitting TRBD1. This CDR3 spans 15 amino acids. The V gene's germline CDR1 is MGHDK and CDR2 SYGVNS. The J segment lost 5 bases and the V segment lost 4 bases, leaving 8 bases of the junction unmatched. CDR3 amino acids: CASSVSGTGWTEAFF. The CDR3 nucleotides read TGTGCCAGCAGTGTTTCCGGGACAGGGTGGACTGAAGCTTTCTTT.

CDR3 sequence: CASSLYSTARFGAFF. Here the CDR3 DNA reads TGTGCCAGCTCACTGTATTCCACCGCGCGTTTCGGAGCTTTCTTT. This sequence joins TRBV18 and TRBJ1-1, with D unresolved. Trimming pared 4 bases from V and 10 bases from J, leaving 22 bases between. Germline values: CDR1 KGHSH, CDR2 LQKENI. This CDR3 comprises 15 residues.

This clone was detected a few times. This chain links TRBV29-1 with TRBJ1-1, with D perhaps TRBD1 (6 bases). The germline V gene has CDR1 SQVTM and CDR2 ANQGSEA. The V end was cut by 7 bases, the J end by 8 bases, with 8 bases between. The CDR3 sequence is 9 residues long. The CDR3 reads CSAGTEAFF. Here the CDR3 DNA reads TGCAGCGCCGGGACAGAAGCTTTCTTT.

The chain uses TRBV20-1 and TRBJ2-7, with TRBD1 matching 8 bases. This CDR3 has 13 amino acids. In germline, CDR1 is DFQATT, CDR2 SNEGSKA (reference sequence). V was pared by 3 bases and J by 6 bases, with 7 bases of the junction left unmatched. CDR3 in amino acids: CSASPPGGSEQYF. CDR3 sequence (DNA): TGCAGTGCTAGTCCCCCAGGGGGCAGCGAGCAGTACTTC.

V is TRBV5-1 and J is TRBJ1-4, with D hard to call. Germline-derived CDR1 and CDR2 are SGHRS and YFSETQ. V dropped 2 bases and J dropped 12 bases, with 11 bases sitting between them. The CDR3 contains 12 residues. This CDR3 is CASSFGPGELFF. CDR3 nucleotides: TGCGCCAGCAGCTTCGGACCCGGGGAACTGTTTTTT.

The chain links TRBV7-2 to TRBJ1-2; D call uncertain. Germline V CDR1 and CDR2: SGHTA, FQGNSA. V lost 1 base and J 7 bases, leaving 7 bases between the germline ends. There are 12 residues in the CDR3. The CDR3 region is CASSLDRGGYTF. Here the CDR3 DNA reads TGTGCCAGCAGCTTAGATCGGGGTGGCTACACCTTC.

The rearrangement links TRBV19 to TRBJ2-7; TRBD2 is a possible D gene (5 bases). The CDR3 is 13 amino acids. Trimming cost V 6 bases and J 4 bases, with 13 bases left between them. CDR1 and CDR2 (germline): LNHDA, SQIVND (reference sequence). CDR3 amino acids: CASSSTGRYEQYF. CDR3 nucleotide sequence: TGTGCCAGTAGCTCTACGGGGAGATACGAGCAGTACTTC. The full variable domain, its missing parts supplied by reference TRBV19 and TRBJ2-7, is DGGITQSPKYLFRKEGQNVTLSCEQNLNHDAMYWYRQDPGQGLRLIYYSQIVNDFQKGDIAEGYSVSREKKESFPLTVTSAQKNPTAFYLCASSSTGRYEQYFGPGTRLTVT.

The chain combines TRBV19 with TRBJ1-5, with 8 bases identical to TRBD1. The CDR3 is made up of 16 amino acids. V gave up 7 bases and J gave up 3 bases; unmatched junction bases: 11. Germline values: CDR1 LNHDA, CDR2 SQIVND (reference sequence). CDR3 residues: CASKQGGQPTNQPQHF. CDR3 coding DNA: TGTGCCAGTAAACAGGGGGGACAGCCTACCAATCAGCCCCAGCATTTT. Full variable domain (remainder filled in from reference TRBV19 and TRBJ1-5): DGGITQSPKYLFRKEGQNVTLSCEQNLNHDAMYWYRQDPGQGLRLIYYSQIVNDFQKGDIAEGYSVSREKKESFPLTVTSAQKNPTAFYLCASKQGGQPTNQPQHFGDGTRLSIL.

The chain couples TRBV7-2 to TRBJ2-2; TRBD1 matches 7 bases. V gave up 5 bases and J gave up 0 bases; unmatched junction bases: 6. Germline assignment: CDR1 SGHTA and CDR2 FQGNSA. This CDR3 comprises 16 residues. The CDR3 reads CASSLWGQSNTGELFF. The CDR3 DNA reads TGTGCCAGCAGCCTTTGGGGACAGTCGAACACCGGGGAGCTGTTTTTT.

The sample holds one count of this clone. This chain connects TRBV5-4 to TRBJ2-2; 7 positions agree with TRBD1. The CDR3 has 15 amino acids. V shed 0 bases, J shed 3 bases, and the junction held 2 bases outside the gene matches. Germline lookup yields CDR1 SGHNT and CDR2 YYREEE (reference sequence). The CDR3 loop reads CASSLGQGDTGELFF. The CDR3 DNA follows: TGTGCCAGCAGCTTGGGGCAGGGGGACACCGGGGAGCTGTTTTTT. The full variable domain, in which reference TRBV5-4 and TRBJ2-2 provide the parts outside the CDR3, is ETGVTQSPTHLIKTRGQQVTLRCSSQSGHNTVSWYQQALGQGPQFIFQYYREEENGRGNFPPRFSGLQFPNYSSELNVNALELDDSALYLCASSLGQGDTGELFFGEGSRLTVL.

J is TRBJ1-2 and V is TRBV7-2; TRBD1 aligns across 9 bases. Germline V gene data show CDR1 as SGHTA and CDR2 as FQGNSA. V gave up 0 bases and J gave up 2 bases; unmatched junction bases: 1. There are 15 residues in the CDR3. CDR3 bases: TGTGCCAGCAGCTTAGCCGGACAGGGGAACTATGGCTACACCTTC. It yields the protein CASSLAGQGNYGYTF.

The rearrangement joins TRBV6-6 to TRBJ1-5; TRBD1 aligns across 8 bases. There are 15 residues in the CDR3. V shed 6 bases and J 3 bases; nucleotides not matched to a gene: 7. Germline V gene lookup returns CDR1 MNHNY and CDR2 SVGAGI (reference sequence). The DNA for the CDR3 is TGTGCCAGCAGAGGCGACAGGGGTGACAATCAGCCCCAGCATTTT. Translated: CASRGDRGDNQPQHF.

The rearrangement uses TRBV5-6 and TRBJ2-7; 11 nucleotides line up with TRBD2. The CDR3 runs to 16 residues. Germline V gene lookup returns CDR1 SGHDT and CDR2 YYEEEE. The junction had 8 bases not matched to a gene; V was cut back by 4 bases and J by 2 bases. CDR3 sequence (DNA): TGTGCCAGCAGCGCCCCCCTAGCGGGGGGCACCTACGAGCAGTACTTC. Amino acid sequence: CASSAPLAGGTYEQYF.

The V call is TRBV5-4, the J call TRBJ1-1; D is perhaps TRBD1 (6 bases). The CDR3 has 14 residues. V lost 0 bases, J lost 5 bases, and 11 bases lay in between. Germline V gene lookup returns CDR1 SGHNT and CDR2 YYREEE (reference sequence). In DNA, the CDR3 is TGTGCCAGCAGCTTGGAGCAGGGGTTGACTGAAGCTTTCTTT. Protein: CASSLEQGLTEAFF. Drawing the rest from reference TRBV5-4 and TRBJ1-1, the complete variable domain is ETGVTQSPTHLIKTRGQQVTLRCSSQSGHNTVSWYQQALGQGPQFIFQYYREEENGRGNFPPRFSGLQFPNYSSELNVNALELDDSALYLCASSLEQGLTEAFFGQGTRLTVV.

CDR3 loop: CSASPGREQYF. Here the CDR3 DNA reads TGCAGTGCTAGCCCGGGTCGCGAGCAGTACTTC. The chain recombines TRBV20-1 with TRBJ2-7, with unresolved D. V dropped 3 bases and J dropped 6 bases, with 9 bases sitting between them. From germline, CDR1 is DFQATT and CDR2 SNEGSKA (reference sequence). This CDR3 contains 11 residues.

This clone showed up just a few times. The rearrangement joins TRBV3-1 (or the pseudogene TRBV3-2) to TRBJ2-7; D gene ambiguous. V was pared by 2 bases and J by 2 bases, with 4 bases between. Germline CDR1 is LGHDT and CDR2 is YNNKEL (reference sequence). The CDR3 length is 12 residues. Here the CDR3 DNA reads TGTGCCAGCAGCCAATCAACCTACGAGCAGTACTTC. Encoded protein: CASSQSTYEQYF.

The gene calls are TRBV6-5 and TRBJ1-1, with TRBD1 as a possible D gene (5 bases). CDR1 and CDR2 (germline): MNHEY, SVGAGI. Trimming stripped 0 bases from V and 11 bases from J, with 13 bases between. The CDR3 has 13 residues. CDR3 sequence (DNA): TGTGCCAGCAGTTACTCCCCTCAGGGAGGGGCTTTCTTT. Translating it yields CASSYSPQGGAFF.

This chain joins TRBV4-1 and TRBJ2-7; D not resolved. The germline V gene encodes CDR1 MGHRA and CDR2 YSYEKL. With 4 bases removed from V and 1 base from J, the gap between germline ends came to 14 bases. The CDR3 runs to 15 residues. CDR3 in DNA: TGCGCCAGCAGCCTTGTCGACGGCGGATCCTACGAGCAGTACTTC. Translated, it gives CASSLVDGGSYEQYF.

The chain joins TRBV5-5 to TRBJ2-1; D is perhaps TRBD2 (5 bases). Germline V lookup: CDR1 SGHKS, CDR2 YYEKEE (reference sequence). With 3 bases removed from V and 6 bases from J, the gap between germline ends came to 13 bases. The CDR3 runs to 14 residues. The CDR3 loop reads CASSSGLGFNEQFF. The CDR3 DNA reads as TGTGCCAGCAGCTCAGGACTTGGTTTCAATGAGCAGTTCTTC.

The rearrangement uses TRBV24-1 and TRBJ2-5, with a tentative D call TRBD1 (5 bases). Trimming pared 2 bases from V and 5 bases from J, leaving 8 bases between. The CDR3 has 13 amino acids. Germline CDR1 reads KGHDR; CDR2 reads SFDVKD. CDR3 bases: TGTGCCACCAGTGATTCAGGGCTCGAGACCCAGTACTTC. This encodes CATSDSGLETQYF.

The rearrangement joins TRBV6-2 or TRBV6-3 to TRBJ1-3, with D unresolved. This CDR3 is 17 amino acids long. V was pared by 2 bases and J by 0 bases, with 14 bases between. Germline V gene sequence: CDR1 MNHEY, CDR2 SVGEGT. This chain's CDR3 is CASSYVSGVYSGNTIYF. CDR3 coding DNA: TGTGCCAGCAGTTACGTGTCGGGAGTTTACTCTGGAAACACCATATATTTT.

This rearrangement joins TRBV30 to TRBJ2-1; 7 nucleotides line up with TRBD2. V gave up 5 bases and J gave up 6 bases; unmatched junction bases: 10. Germline V lookup: CDR1 GTSNPN, CDR2 SVGIG (reference sequence). This CDR3 region has 14 residues. The CDR3 loop reads CAWVLGREANEQFF. The CDR3 DNA follows: TGTGCCTGGGTCCTAGGACGGGAGGCCAATGAGCAGTTCTTC.